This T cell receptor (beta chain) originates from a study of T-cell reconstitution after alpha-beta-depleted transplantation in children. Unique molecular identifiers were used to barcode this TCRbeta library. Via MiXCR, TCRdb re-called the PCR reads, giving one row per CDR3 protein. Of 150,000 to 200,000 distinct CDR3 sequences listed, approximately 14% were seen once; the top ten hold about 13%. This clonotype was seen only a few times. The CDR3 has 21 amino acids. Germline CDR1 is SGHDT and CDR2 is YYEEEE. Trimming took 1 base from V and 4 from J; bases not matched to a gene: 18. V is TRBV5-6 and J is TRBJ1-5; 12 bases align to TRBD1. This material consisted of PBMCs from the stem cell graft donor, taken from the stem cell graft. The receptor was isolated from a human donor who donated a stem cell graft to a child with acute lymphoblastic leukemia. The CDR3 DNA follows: TGTGCCAGCAGCTTGAGGGACAGGGGGCAGTACGGACGGACGGGGAATCAGCCCCAGCATTTT. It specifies CASSLRDRGQYGRTGNQPQHF.